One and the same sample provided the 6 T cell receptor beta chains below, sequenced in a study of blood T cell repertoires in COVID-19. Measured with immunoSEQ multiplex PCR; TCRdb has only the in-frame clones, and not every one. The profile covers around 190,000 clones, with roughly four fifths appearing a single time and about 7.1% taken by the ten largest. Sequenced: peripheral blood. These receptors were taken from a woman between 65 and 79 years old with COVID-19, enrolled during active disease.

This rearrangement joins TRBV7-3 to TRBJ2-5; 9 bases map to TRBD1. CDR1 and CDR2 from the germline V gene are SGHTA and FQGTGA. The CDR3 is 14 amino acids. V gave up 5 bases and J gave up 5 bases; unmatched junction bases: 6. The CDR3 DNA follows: TGTGCCAGCAGCCCGAGCGGACAGGGGGAGACCCAGTACTTC. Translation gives CASSPSGQGETQYF.

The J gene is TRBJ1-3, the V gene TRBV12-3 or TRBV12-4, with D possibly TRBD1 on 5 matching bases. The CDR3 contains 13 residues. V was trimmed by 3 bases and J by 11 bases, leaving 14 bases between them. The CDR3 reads CASSFRSGLPIYF. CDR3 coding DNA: TGTGCCAGCAGTTTCCGGTCAGGGCTCCCCATATATTTT.

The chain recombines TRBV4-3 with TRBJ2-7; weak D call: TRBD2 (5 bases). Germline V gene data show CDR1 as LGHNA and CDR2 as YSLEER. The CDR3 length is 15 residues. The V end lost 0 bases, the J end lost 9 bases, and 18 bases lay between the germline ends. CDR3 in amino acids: CASSQERSGRFAQYF. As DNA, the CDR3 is TGCGCCAGCAGCCAAGAGAGGAGCGGTCGTTTTGCGCAGTACTTC.

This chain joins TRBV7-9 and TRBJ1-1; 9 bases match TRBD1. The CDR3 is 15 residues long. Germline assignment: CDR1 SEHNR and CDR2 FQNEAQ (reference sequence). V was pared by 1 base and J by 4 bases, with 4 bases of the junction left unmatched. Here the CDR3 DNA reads TGTGCCAGCAGCTTAGGGGACAGGGTAGCCACTGAAGCTTTCTTT. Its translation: CASSLGDRVATEAFF.

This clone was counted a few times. Written as DNA, the CDR3 is TGTGCCAGCAGCCTGGGGACAGCACCCAACACTGAAGCTTTCTTT. Amino acids: CASSLGTAPNTEAFF. The chain links TRBV7-2 to TRBJ1-1; 7 bases map to TRBD1. V was clipped by 5 bases and J by 2 bases; unmatched bases: 8. Germline V gene lookup returns CDR1 SGHTA and CDR2 FQGNSA. This CDR3 has 15 residues. The complete variable domain, with remaining parts taken from reference TRBV7-2 and TRBJ1-1, reads GAGVSQSPSNKVTEKGKDVELRCDPISGHTALYWYRQSLGQGLEFLIYFQGNSAPDKSGLPSDRFSAERTGGSVSTLTIQRTQQEDSAVYLCASSLGTAPNTEAFFGQGTRLTVV.

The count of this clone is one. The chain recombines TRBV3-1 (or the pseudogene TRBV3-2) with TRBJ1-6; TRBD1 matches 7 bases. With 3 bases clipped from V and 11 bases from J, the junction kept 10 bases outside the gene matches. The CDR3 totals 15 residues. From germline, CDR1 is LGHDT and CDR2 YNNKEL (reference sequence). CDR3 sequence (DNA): TGTGCCAGCAGCCAGGGTTGGACAGGTCTAACACCCCTCCACTTT. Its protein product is CASSQGWTGLTPLHF.